This T cell receptor beta chain is from a study of T cells in Graves' hyperthyroidism and ophthalmopathy. This clonotype was recorded many times. From RNA transcripts, TCR beta CDR3 regions were amplified. Primed by the HTBI set, a first-round RT-PCR was run on the TCR CDR3. TCRdb ran MiXCR on the multiplex PCR reads and lists one entry per CDR3 protein. The sample shows 350,000 or so distinct CDR3 sequences, around a sixth of them seen only once. V gave up 2 bases and J gave up 2 bases, with 10 bases separating them. Germline V gives CDR1 MNHEY, CDR2 SVGAGI. The CDR3 is 14 amino acids. The chain is built from TRBV6-5 and TRBJ2-7; D gene uncertain. This clonotype originated in a woman in her thirties or forties with Graves' ophthalmopathy. The sample taken for sequencing was blood. The CDR3 region has the DNA TGTGCCAGCAGTTACGCTGAGTGGACCTACGAGCAGTACTTC. It encodes CASSYAEWTYEQYF.